A selection of T cell receptor beta chains follows, all from one sample in a study of cytomegalovirus exposure and HLA in healthy donors. Profiled with immunoSEQ multiplex PCR; TCRdb holds only in-frame clones, not every one. The top ten hold 1.8% of the sample, which has 110,000 to 150,000 clones, approximately 94% seen once. Material: PBMCs. These receptors originate from a man in his late teens or twenties in good health and CMV-seropositive. Each CDR3 is given without its conserved first and last residue. Clone size is stated in some rows and not others, as once, few, many or a class when expanded.

j_gene: TRBJ2-5
v_gene: TRBV4-1
abundance: NA
CDR3aa: ASSPDRVQETQY

j_gene: TRBJ2-4
v_gene: TRBV4-1
abundance: NA
CDR3aa: ASSQESSGGVTAKNIQY

j_gene: TRBJ1-2
v_gene: TRBV21-1
abundance: NA
CDR3aa: ASSNGHGSHYGYT

j_gene: TRBJ2-3
v_gene: TRBV18
abundance: NA
CDR3aa: ASSLLAGDTDTQY

j_gene: TRBJ2-7
v_gene: TRBV7-9
abundance: once
CDR3aa: ASSLATGFEQY

j_gene: TRBJ1-1
v_gene: TRBV2
abundance: NA
CDR3aa: ASRYPETGGHTEAF

j_gene: TRBJ1-1
v_gene: TRBV9
abundance: NA
CDR3aa: ASSTETGANTEAF

j_gene: TRBJ2-1
v_gene: TRBV4-1
abundance: NA
CDR3aa: ASSQEPRRAGEQF

j_gene: TRBJ2-7
v_gene: TRBV28
abundance: NA
CDR3aa: ASSSHYEQY

j_gene: TRBJ2-1
v_gene: TRBV4-1
abundance: NA
CDR3aa: ASSQTSGSYNEQF

j_gene: TRBJ1-1
v_gene: TRBV7-8
abundance: once
CDR3aa: ASSPTPAPGSPEAF

j_gene: TRBJ1-5
v_gene: TRBV28
abundance: NA
CDR3aa: ASRGQAVQH

j_gene: TRBJ2-1
v_gene: TRBV4-1
abundance: NA
CDR3aa: ASSHATAEYNEQF

j_gene: TRBJ2-1
v_gene: TRBV2
abundance: NA
CDR3aa: ASAVISGGRKGNEQF

j_gene: TRBJ2-7
v_gene: TRBV25-1
abundance: NA
CDR3aa: ASSVPDSRYEQY

j_gene: TRBJ1-4
v_gene: TRBV20-1
abundance: NA
CDR3aa: SAKGGGLFE

j_gene: TRBJ2-7
v_gene: TRBV27
abundance: NA
CDR3aa: ASRTGQGASYEQY

j_gene: TRBJ2-5
v_gene: TRBV5-8
abundance: NA
CDR3aa: ASSLGQGWETQY

j_gene: TRBJ2-3
v_gene: TRBV18
abundance: NA
CDR3aa: ASSPFPGSIADTQY

j_gene: TRBJ1-2
v_gene: TRBV6-5
abundance: NA
CDR3aa: ASTPGKNYGYT

j_gene: TRBJ2-3
v_gene: TRBV5-4
abundance: once
CDR3aa: ASSEGSGRVSDTQY

j_gene: TRBJ1-1
v_gene: TRBV4-1
abundance: NA
CDR3aa: ASSRGWGREETEAF

j_gene: TRBJ1-6
v_gene: TRBV6-5
abundance: once
CDR3aa: ASRQGLGSPLH

j_gene: TRBJ1-4
v_gene: TRBV7-9
abundance: NA
CDR3aa: ASSSTRTEANEKLF

j_gene: TRBJ2-2
v_gene: TRBV4-1
abundance: NA
CDR3aa: ASSQGLAGGNGELF

j_gene: TRBJ2-2
v_gene: TRBV6-1
abundance: NA
CDR3aa: ASSSGGELF

j_gene: TRBJ2-3
v_gene: TRBV9
abundance: few
CDR3aa: ASSLAGKGDTQY

j_gene: TRBJ2-1
v_gene: TRBV28
abundance: NA
CDR3aa: ASSPLRRSSYNEQF

j_gene: TRBJ2-5
v_gene: TRBV28
abundance: NA
CDR3aa: ASSLSTSGLPPKRTQY

j_gene: TRBJ2-1
v_gene: TRBV2
abundance: NA
CDR3aa: ASKVLAGVSDEQF

j_gene: TRBJ1-2
v_gene: TRBV2
abundance: NA
CDR3aa: ASSVEGTNGYT

j_gene: TRBJ1-6
v_gene: TRBV2
abundance: NA
CDR3aa: ASSEPGIGSPLH

j_gene: TRBJ2-1
v_gene: TRBV5-6
abundance: once
CDR3aa: ASRQGQSAYNEQF

j_gene: TRBJ2-1
v_gene: TRBV11-1
abundance: NA
CDR3aa: ASSYDRQAGSYNEQF

j_gene: TRBJ2-1
v_gene: TRBV9
abundance: once
CDR3aa: ASSAEVWNEQF

j_gene: TRBJ1-2
v_gene: TRBV2
abundance: NA
CDR3aa: ASSAANYGYT

j_gene: TRBJ1-3
v_gene: TRBV28
abundance: once
CDR3aa: ASSMGGFSGNTIY

j_gene: TRBJ1-3
v_gene: TRBV18
abundance: NA
CDR3aa: ASSPLRGVAGNTIY

j_gene: TRBJ2-1
v_gene: TRBV4-1
abundance: NA
CDR3aa: ASSTRLAGGKGNEQF

j_gene: TRBJ1-1
v_gene: TRBV7-9
abundance: NA
CDR3aa: ASSPTGNTEAF

j_gene: TRBJ1-2
v_gene: TRBV28
abundance: NA
CDR3aa: ASSIGQGEGYT

j_gene: TRBJ1-1
v_gene: TRBV9
abundance: NA
CDR3aa: ASSARTGGDTEAF

j_gene: TRBJ2-7
v_gene: TRBV28
abundance: once
CDR3aa: ASSLPGAYEQY

j_gene: TRBJ1-2
v_gene: TRBV19
abundance: NA
CDR3aa: ASSVWTASEFT

j_gene: TRBJ2-5
v_gene: TRBV5-1
abundance: NA
CDR3aa: ASSSGQAWEETQY

j_gene: TRBJ2-1
v_gene: TRBV28
abundance: NA
CDR3aa: ASRFLDSYNEQF

j_gene: TRBJ2-6
v_gene: TRBV5-1
abundance: once
CDR3aa: ASSLVGTGGSGANVLT

j_gene: TRBJ2-5
v_gene: TRBV2
abundance: NA
CDR3aa: ASRTSGNIQETQY

j_gene: TRBJ2-7
v_gene: TRBV30
abundance: NA
CDR3aa: AWSLAGAYEQY

j_gene: TRBJ2-1
v_gene: TRBV27
abundance: NA
CDR3aa: ASRGLGRNEQF

j_gene: TRBJ2-1
v_gene: TRBV19
abundance: NA
CDR3aa: ASSIPLLAGGPNEQF

j_gene: TRBJ1-2
v_gene: TRBV7-9
abundance: NA
CDR3aa: ASSKADSYYYGYT

j_gene: TRBJ2-3
v_gene: TRBV5-6
abundance: NA
CDR3aa: ASSLGVVTQY